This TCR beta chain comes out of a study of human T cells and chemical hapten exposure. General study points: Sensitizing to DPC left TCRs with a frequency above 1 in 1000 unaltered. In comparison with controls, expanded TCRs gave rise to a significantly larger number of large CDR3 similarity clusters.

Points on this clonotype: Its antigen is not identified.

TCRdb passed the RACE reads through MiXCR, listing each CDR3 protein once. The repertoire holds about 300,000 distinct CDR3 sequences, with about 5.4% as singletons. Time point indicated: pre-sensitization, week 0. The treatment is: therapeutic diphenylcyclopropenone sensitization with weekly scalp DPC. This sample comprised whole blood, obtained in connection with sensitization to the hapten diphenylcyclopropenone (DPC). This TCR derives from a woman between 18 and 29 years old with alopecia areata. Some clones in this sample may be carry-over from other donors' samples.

The CDR3 DNA sequence: TGTGCCAGCAGCTGGTGGGGGACAGGGGGCAACGAGCAGTACTTC. Residues: CASSWWGTGGNEQYF. The V call is TRBV7-2, the J call TRBJ2-7; 12 bases align to TRBD1. This CDR3 has 15 amino acids. V lost 4 bases and J lost 5; bases outside the gene matches: 6. From germline, CDR1 is SGHTA and CDR2 FQGNSA.